The clone carrying this TCR beta chain was found a few times. The V gene lost 0 bases and the J gene lost 0 bases, with 9 bases spanning the gap. This CDR3 region has 15 residues. The germline CDR1 and CDR2 sequences are SGHTS and YDEGEE. Participants came from fewer than 25 US areas, aged roughly 18 to 90 years. Participants' own reports of clinical history determined their cohort assignment. All recovered Cohort 3 donors got two negative PCRs, got clearance, or saw symptom resolution. Repertoires were generated with immunoSEQ multiplex PCR, while TCRdb's copy carries only in-frame clones and drops some. Of approximately 190,000 clones in the sample, about 86% were seen once. The data were taken from a study of blood T cell repertoires in COVID-19. Study as a whole: The samples span acute and convalescent COVID-19 from the United States, Italy and Spain.

The gene calls are TRBV5-8 and TRBJ1-1; D not certain. The sequence was obtained from a man aged 40-49 years who had recovered from COVID-19. What was sequenced was PBMCs or T cells enriched from blood (not recorded which). Here the CDR3 reads CASSLELLMNTEAFF. CDR3 nucleotides: TGTGCCAGCAGCTTGGAGCTGCTTATGAACACTGAAGCTTTCTTT.